The rows below give T cell receptor beta chains drawn from one sample of a study of CD8 T cells in ankylosing spondylitis. TCRdb reprocessed the 5' RACE reads with MiXCR, giving one entry per CDR3 protein. The data hold 350,000 to 450,000 distinct CDR3 sequences, with about 24% observed a single time. Sequenced material: blood, either unsorted or a sorted T cell fraction (not recorded which). All receptors come from a male donor with ankylosing spondylitis. CDR3s include the opening cysteine and the closing phenylalanine or tryptophan. Each record gives: D gene, clone size, V gene, J gene, CDR3 protein, CDR3 DNA. A D gene is named only where the DNA matches it firmly. Rows may omit the clone size; those that give it use once, few, many or a size class.

d_gene: NA
abundance: few
v_gene: TRBV5-1
j_gene: TRBJ1-1
CDR3aa: CASSFIINTEAFF
CDR3nt: TGCGCCAGCAGCTTTATTATAAACACTGAAGCTTTCTTT

d_gene: NA
abundance: NA
v_gene: TRBV7-8
j_gene: TRBJ2-2
CDR3aa: CASSLISAIYSTGELFF
CDR3nt: TGTGCCAGCAGCTTAATCTCAGCGATATACAGCACCGGGGAGCTGTTTTTT

d_gene: TRBD2
abundance: few
v_gene: TRBV20-1
j_gene: TRBJ2-1
CDR3aa: CSATPGGRSYNEQFF
CDR3nt: TGCAGTGCAACCCCTGGCGGGAGAAGTTACAATGAGCAGTTCTTC

d_gene: NA
abundance: NA
v_gene: TRBV12-3/TRBV12-4
j_gene: TRBJ2-5
CDR3aa: CASSLSPGKETQYF
CDR3nt: TGTGCCAGCAGTTTATCACCAGGGAAGGAGACCCAGTACTTC

d_gene: NA
abundance: NA
v_gene: TRBV20-1
j_gene: TRBJ2-2
CDR3aa: CSAREVELANTGELFF
CDR3nt: TGCAGTGCTAGAGAAGTCGAATTAGCGAACACCGGGGAGCTGTTTTTT

d_gene: TRBD2
abundance: many
v_gene: TRBV2
j_gene: TRBJ2-3
CDR3aa: CASIRGGRSTDTQYF
CDR3nt: TGTGCCAGCATCAGAGGCGGGAGAAGCACAGATACGCAGTATTTT

d_gene: TRBD1
abundance: NA
v_gene: TRBV20-1
j_gene: TRBJ2-7
CDR3aa: CSATYDRGRRGDEQYF
CDR3nt: TGCAGTGCCACCTACGACAGGGGCCGCCGTGGGGACGAGCAGTACTTC

d_gene: TRBD1
abundance: NA
v_gene: TRBV5-6
j_gene: TRBJ2-3
CDR3aa: CASSLRQGATDTQYF
CDR3nt: TGTGCCAGCAGCCTTCGACAGGGGGCCACAGATACGCAGTATTTT

d_gene: NA
abundance: NA
v_gene: TRBV6-6
j_gene: TRBJ1-2
CDR3aa: CASSTLTYGYTF
CDR3nt: TGTGCCAGCAGTACCTTGACCTATGGCTACACCTTC

d_gene: NA
abundance: NA
v_gene: TRBV3-1
j_gene: TRBJ2-1
CDR3aa: CASSQVRAQYNEQFF
CDR3nt: TGTGCCAGCAGCCAAGTCAGGGCTCAATACAATGAGCAGTTCTTC

d_gene: NA
abundance: NA
v_gene: TRBV29-1
j_gene: TRBJ1-2
CDR3aa: CSVGDFNYGYTF
CDR3nt: TGCAGCGTTGGGGACTTTAACTATGGCTACACCTTC

d_gene: NA
abundance: few
v_gene: TRBV14
j_gene: TRBJ2-3
CDR3aa: CASSQEYSPRTDTQYF
CDR3nt: TGTGCCAGCAGCCAAGAATATAGTCCGCGCACAGATACGCAGTATTTT

d_gene: TRBD1
abundance: NA
v_gene: TRBV6-2/TRBV6-3
j_gene: TRBJ1-1
CDR3aa: CASSPLTGGPVMNTEAFF
CDR3nt: TGTGCCAGCAGCCCCCTTACAGGGGGGCCTGTAATGAACACTGAAGCTTTCTTT

d_gene: TRBD2
abundance: many
v_gene: TRBV5-1
j_gene: TRBJ2-1
CDR3aa: CASSPGGGSYNEQFF
CDR3nt: TGCGCCAGCAGCCCGGGAGGGGGATCCTACAATGAGCAGTTCTTC

d_gene: TRBD1
abundance: NA
v_gene: TRBV7-9
j_gene: TRBJ2-3
CDR3aa: CASSPDRGSPDTQYF
CDR3nt: TGTGCCAGCAGCCCAGACAGGGGTAGTCCAGATACGCAGTATTTT

d_gene: NA
abundance: few
v_gene: TRBV9
j_gene: TRBJ1-6
CDR3aa: CASRPGGSAYNSPLHF
CDR3nt: TGTGCCAGCAGACCGGGGGGGAGCGCCTATAATTCACCCCTCCACTTT

d_gene: NA
abundance: few
v_gene: TRBV5-1
j_gene: TRBJ2-7
CDR3aa: CASSLDVQTSYEQYF
CDR3nt: TGCGCCAGCAGCTTGGACGTACAAACCTCCTACGAGCAGTACTTC

d_gene: TRBD2
abundance: once
v_gene: TRBV20-1
j_gene: TRBJ2-7
CDR3aa: CSARGTSARYEQYF
CDR3nt: TGCAGTGCTAGGGGGACTAGCGCTCGCTACGAGCAGTACTTC

d_gene: TRBD1
abundance: NA
v_gene: TRBV5-1
j_gene: TRBJ2-6
CDR3aa: CASSPDRAGANVLTF
CDR3nt: TGCGCCAGCAGCCCAGACAGGGCCGGGGCCAACGTCCTGACTTTC

d_gene: TRBD1
abundance: NA
v_gene: TRBV20-1
j_gene: TRBJ1-6
CDR3aa: CSAKQGGSPLHF
CDR3nt: TGCAGTGCTAAACAGGGGGGATCACCCCTCCACTTT

d_gene: NA
abundance: NA
v_gene: TRBV7-8
j_gene: TRBJ2-1
CDR3aa: CASSLGSRRDNEQFF
CDR3nt: TGTGCCAGCAGCTTAGGTAGTCGAAGGGACAATGAGCAGTTCTTC

d_gene: NA
abundance: NA
v_gene: TRBV11-2
j_gene: TRBJ2-7
CDR3aa: CASSLGDRALAGAYEQYF
CDR3nt: TGTGCCAGCAGCTTAGGGGACAGGGCCCTAGCGGGAGCCTACGAGCAGTACTTC

d_gene: NA
abundance: NA
v_gene: TRBV7-9
j_gene: TRBJ1-2
CDR3aa: CASTSKPGLNYGYTF
CDR3nt: TGTGCCAGCACCTCTAAGCCCGGCCTCAACTATGGCTACACCTTC

d_gene: NA
abundance: few
v_gene: TRBV7-8
j_gene: TRBJ1-4
CDR3aa: CASSLRLGENEKLFF
CDR3nt: TGTGCCAGCAGCTTACGGCTAGGGGAGAATGAAAAACTGTTTTTT

d_gene: TRBD1
abundance: NA
v_gene: TRBV6-1
j_gene: TRBJ2-1
CDR3aa: CASSTRTGGYNEQFF
CDR3nt: TGTGCCAGCAGTACCCGGACAGGGGGGTACAATGAGCAGTTCTTC

d_gene: NA
abundance: NA
v_gene: TRBV7-9
j_gene: TRBJ2-3
CDR3aa: CASSFLDTDTQYF
CDR3nt: TGTGCCAGCAGCTTTCTAGATACAGATACGCAGTATTTT

d_gene: NA
abundance: NA
v_gene: TRBV3-1
j_gene: TRBJ2-7
CDR3aa: CASSQVGRNYEQYF
CDR3nt: TGTGCCAGCAGCCAAGTTGGCAGGAACTACGAGCAGTACTTC

d_gene: NA
abundance: few
v_gene: TRBV2
j_gene: TRBJ2-7
CDR3aa: CASRQGGDEQYF
CDR3nt: TGTGCCAGCAGACAGGGCGGTGACGAGCAGTACTTC

d_gene: TRBD1
abundance: few
v_gene: TRBV12-3/TRBV12-4
j_gene: TRBJ1-4
CDR3aa: CASSLATGATNEKLFF
CDR3nt: TGTGCCAGCAGTTTAGCGACAGGGGCGACTAATGAAAAACTGTTTTTT

d_gene: TRBD1
abundance: NA
v_gene: TRBV29-1
j_gene: TRBJ1-6
CDR3aa: CSARQGARVSPLHF
CDR3nt: TGCAGCGCGAGACAGGGGGCGCGTGTTTCACCCCTCCACTTT

d_gene: TRBD1
abundance: many
v_gene: TRBV12-3/TRBV12-4
j_gene: TRBJ2-3
CDR3aa: CASRDRGYTQYF
CDR3nt: TGTGCCAGCAGAGACAGGGGGTATACGCAGTATTTT

d_gene: NA
abundance: few
v_gene: TRBV5-4
j_gene: TRBJ1-1
CDR3aa: CASSLKTGGDTEAFF
CDR3nt: TGTGCCAGCAGCTTAAAGACCGGGGGCGACACTGAAGCTTTCTTT

d_gene: TRBD2
abundance: NA
v_gene: TRBV9
j_gene: TRBJ2-7
CDR3aa: CASSVTSGSINEQYF
CDR3nt: TGTGCCAGCAGCGTGACTAGCGGGAGTATCAACGAGCAGTACTTC

d_gene: NA
abundance: NA
v_gene: TRBV19
j_gene: TRBJ1-6
CDR3aa: CASHRGAGSYNSPLHF
CDR3nt: TGTGCCAGCCATCGGGGGGCCGGCTCCTATAATTCACCCCTCCACTTT

d_gene: NA
abundance: few
v_gene: TRBV12-3/TRBV12-4
j_gene: TRBJ1-2
CDR3aa: CASSLNGKDGYTF
CDR3nt: TGTGCCAGCAGCCTTAACGGGAAGGATGGCTACACCTTC

d_gene: NA
abundance: NA
v_gene: TRBV20-1
j_gene: TRBJ2-7
CDR3aa: CSAEPGGTYEQYF
CDR3nt: TGCAGTGCGGAGCCCGGGGGCACCTACGAGCAGTACTTC